This TCR beta chain was sequenced during a study of CD8 T cells in ankylosing spondylitis. The germline CDR1 and CDR2 sequences are SQVTM and ANQGSEA. The CDR3 consists of 12 residues. V was pared by 4 bases and J by 4 bases, with 10 bases between. A note on this clonotype: Antigen unknown.

Broader study findings: Peripheral blood samples showed relatively rare disease-linked clones, and these clones were CD8+. Made up of roughly 8 highly homologous variants, a TCR beta motif appeared characteristic of ankylosing spondylitis blood. Matched ankylosing spondylitis synovial fluid reportedly contained a significantly enriched population of disease-linked clones.

It was by quantitative 5'-RACE with molecular barcodes that TCR beta libraries were made. TCRdb recomputed calls from the 5' RACE reads with MiXCR, one row per CDR3 protein. The table records just under 350,000 distinct CDR3 sequences, roughly 15% of them present only once. Sample: blood, either unsorted or a sorted T cell fraction (not recorded which). The clonotype originates from a male donor with ankylosing spondylitis or in good health (not recorded which). The rearrangement uses TRBV29-1 and TRBJ1-1, with unresolved D. CDR3 amino acids: CSVAVRGTEAFF. In DNA, the CDR3 is TGCAGCGTTGCGGTGCGGGGCACTGAAGCTTTCTTT.